This TCR beta chain was profiled in a study of early T cells in non-severe SARS-CoV-2 infection. Across the study: Chains were unpaired, as sequencing was done on bulk RNA from unsorted whole blood.

As part of library construction, unique molecular identifiers were attached to individual cDNA molecules. TCRdb itself ran the 5' RACE reads through MiXCR, one entry per CDR3 protein. In the table there are roughly 26,000 distinct CDR3 sequences, roughly 5.3% of which are singletons. Germline CDR1 LNHDA, CDR2 SQIVND (reference sequence). V lost 5 bases to trimming and J lost 4 bases, with 18 bases between them. The CDR3 has 16 residues. V is TRBV19 and J is TRBJ2-4; TRBD1 or TRBD2 may be the D gene (5 bases each). The TCR originated in an adult who was a healthcare worker with PCR-confirmed SARS-CoV-2 infection or an uninfected control (not recorded which). The sequenced sample consisted of whole blood. The CDR3 sequence is CASSPYRGDPKNIQYF. DNA for the CDR3: TGTGCCAGTAGTCCTTATAGGGGAGATCCAAAAAACATTCAGTACTTC.